A single sample is the source of the 14 T cell receptor beta chains below, sequenced in a study of identical twins. TCRdb reprocessed the 5' RACE reads via MiXCR and lists one record per CDR3 protein. Altogether some 440,000 distinct CDR3 sequences are present, roughly a quarter being singletons, with the ten largest covering just under 3%. Another study also made use of these data, one on T cells expressing NK-cell markers.

The specimen was CD4+ T cells sorted from blood. These TCRs come from a woman between 18 and 29 years old in good health.

This clonotype was observed a few times. J is TRBJ1-1 and V is TRBV6-5; D is possibly TRBD1 (6 bases). Germline V gene sequence: CDR1 MNHEY, CDR2 SVGAGI. CDR3 length: 14 residues. Trimming took off 0 bases at V and 5 bases at J, with 10 bases between the two ends. The CDR3 nucleotides are TGTGCCAGCAGTTACTCCAAGGGGGGGACTGAAGCTTTCTTT. Translated, it gives CASSYSKGGTEAFF.

This clonotype was counted many times. The CDR3 DNA follows: TGCAGTGCTAGGGACAGTGCGAATTCACCCCTCCACTTT. It translates to CSARDSANSPLHF. This rearrangement joins TRBV20-1 to TRBJ1-6; possibly TRBD1 for D (6 bases). CDR3 length: 13 residues. V dropped 3 bases and J dropped 7 bases, with 10 bases sitting between them. Germline V gene sequence: CDR1 DFQATT, CDR2 SNEGSKA (reference sequence).

The J gene is TRBJ2-3, the V gene TRBV5-1; D is unclear. Germline-derived CDR1 and CDR2 are SGHRS and YFSETQ. The CDR3 consists of 14 residues. V was clipped by 6 bases and J by 3 bases, with 14 bases between them. This chain's CDR3 is CASKGTVHTDTQYF. CDR3 nucleotides: TGCGCCAGCAAGGGAACTGTACATACAGATACGCAGTATTTT.

This chain uses TRBV12-3 or TRBV12-4 with TRBJ2-7; 9 bases fit TRBD2. V lost 7 bases to trimming and J lost 0 bases; unmatched junction nucleotides: 7. This CDR3 is built from 15 residues. The CDR3 DNA is TGTGCCAGCATAAAAGCGGGGGGCAGCTCCTACGAGCAGTACTTC. Its protein product is CASIKAGGSSYEQYF.

The sample holds a few counts of this clonotype. The V and J genes are TRBV12-3 or TRBV12-4 and TRBJ1-1, with D possibly being TRBD1 (5 bases). The CDR3 has 16 residues. The ends were cut back, 8 bases at V and 1 base at J, with 20 bases in the middle. In DNA form, the CDR3 reads TGTGCCAGCGCGAGGGCAGGGACTTTAAGGAACACTGAAGCTTTCTTT. Residues: CASARAGTLRNTEAFF.

The chain recombines TRBV20-1 with TRBJ2-3; 9 bases fit TRBD2. This CDR3 region has 14 residues. Germline CDR1 reads DFQATT; CDR2 reads SNEGSKA (reference sequence). With V trimmed by 5 bases and J by 4 bases, 7 bases remained unmatched. CDR3 DNA sequence: TGCAGTGCTCTCCTAGCGGGGAGGTCAGATACGCAGTATTTT. It codes for CSALLAGRSDTQYF.

About this clonotype: This clone may be a read error of a much larger clone one base away. The chain uses TRBV11-3 and TRBJ1-4; D remains ambiguous. The CDR3 spans 11 residues. With 5 bases removed from V and 3 bases from J, the gap between germline ends came to 1 base. Germline V gene data show CDR1 as SGHNT and CDR2 as YENEEA. For the CDR3, the DNA is TGTGCCAGCAGCCCTAATGAAAAACTGTTTTTT. Translation gives CASSPNEKLFF.

This chain uses TRBV20-1 with TRBJ1-6; weak D call: TRBD1 (6 bases). V was pared by 3 bases and J by 7 bases, with 13 bases between. Per the germline V gene, CDR1 is DFQATT and CDR2 is SNEGSKA (reference sequence). This CDR3 is 14 amino acids long. The CDR3 DNA is TGCAGTGCTAGTAGGGACATAAGGAATTCACCCCTCCACTTT. Translating gives CSASRDIRNSPLHF.

This clonotype was seen only a few times. The CDR3 loop is CASSQDYREGPGTYNEQFF. In DNA form, the CDR3 reads TGTGCCAGCAGCCAAGATTATCGAGAGGGTCCCGGCACCTACAATGAGCAGTTCTTC. This chain uses TRBV4-2 with TRBJ2-1, with D possibly TRBD2 on 5 matching bases. V was cut by 0 bases and J by 2 bases, with 20 bases left in between. The germline gives CDR1 LGHNA, CDR2 YNFKEQ. There are 19 residues in the CDR3.

This chain joins TRBV5-1 and TRBJ2-5, with D perhaps matching TRBD1 (6 bases). V lost 1 base to trimming and J lost 4 bases, with 17 bases between them. Germline loops: CDR1 SGHRS, CDR2 YFSETQ. The CDR3 is 16 amino acids. DNA of the CDR3: TGCGCCAGCAGCTTGAAGGTTACGGCCAGGGGAGAGACCCAGTACTTC. Protein: CASSLKVTARGETQYF.

This clonotype was counted only a few times. The chain employs TRBV7-3 and TRBJ2-2; D call uncertain. The germline CDR1 and CDR2 sequences are SGHTA and FQGTGA. V was cut by 5 bases and J by 6 bases, with 10 bases left in between. The CDR3 runs to 13 residues. CDR3 residues: CASSPRTAGELFF. In nucleotides, the CDR3 is TGTGCCAGCAGCCCTCGCACGGCCGGGGAGCTGTTTTTT.

The chain employs TRBV5-1 and TRBJ2-7, with a weak D call TRBD2 (6 bases). CDR1 and CDR2 from the germline V gene are SGHRS and YFSETQ. The germline V and J ends were trimmed by 0 bases and 2 bases, with 12 bases remaining between them. The CDR3 loop spans 15 amino acids. CDR3 nucleotides: TGCGCCAGCAGCTTGGCAAGCGGGCCGACCTACGAGCAGTACTTC. Protein sequence: CASSLASGPTYEQYF.

This clonotype was observed a handful of times. It may be a read error: a sequence one base away is much more abundant. V is TRBV7-8 and J is TRBJ2-7, with 7 bases aligning to TRBD1. This CDR3 has 12 residues. J lost 2 bases, V lost 7 bases, and 2 bases had no gene match. CDR1 SGHVS and CDR2 FQNEAQ come from the germline V gene. The CDR3 is CASTQGTYEQYF. CDR3 DNA sequence: TGTGCCAGCACACAGGGGACCTACGAGCAGTACTTC.

This clonotype was counted between two and nine times. V and J are TRBV7-2 and TRBJ1-6, with 7 positions matching TRBD1. The V and J ends lost 3 bases and 8 bases, in that order; junction bases with no gene match: 4. CDR3 length: 14 residues. Per germline, CDR1 SGHTA and CDR2 FQGNSA. The CDR3 reads CASSFRQGDSPLHF. Here the CDR3 DNA reads TGTGCCAGCAGCTTTAGACAGGGAGATTCACCCCTCCACTTT.